Sequencing of this T cell receptor (beta chain) was carried out in a study of blood T cell repertoires in COVID-19. CDR1 and CDR2 from the germline V gene are LGHNA and YSLEER. The CDR3 is 18 residues long. Trimming cost V 0 bases and J 4 bases; bases outside gene matches: 9. The method was immunoSEQ multiplex PCR; TCRdb's version includes in-frame clones alone and lacks a portion of them. The sample shows some 180,000 clones, about 75% of them seen only once. J is TRBJ2-2 and V is TRBV4-3, with TRBD2 matching over 9 bases. This TCR derives from a woman in her forties or fifties with active or convalescent COVID-19. The specimen sequenced was peripheral blood. CDR3 sequence: CASSQDLGGGAGTGELFF. CDR3 sequence (DNA): TGCGCCAGCAGCCAAGACCTCGGCGGGGGGGCTGGCACCGGGGAGCTGTTTTTT.